Following are 29 T cell receptor beta chains from one sample sequenced in a study of tumor-infiltrating lymphocytes in primary liver carcinoma. Co-extracted RNA and DNA came from around 18-30 mg of unsorted bulk tissue. The investigators made TCR beta cDNA from 500 ng total RNA, using a constant-region primer. The TCR beta library was amplified through three nested multiplex PCR rounds in a modified ARM-PCR procedure. Rounds one and two of PCR, each of 10 to 11 cycles, were primed with TRBV1-TRBV30 forward primers and a C-beta reverse primer. MiXCR, applied by TCRdb to the multiplex PCR reads, yields one record per CDR3 protein. The sample contains about 30,000 distinct CDR3 sequences, roughly 78% of which appear only once. Material: liver tumor tissue from sampling region 3. As to subset: tumor region T3, left-lateral pole. Receptors were obtained from a young woman with primary liver carcinoma and hepatitis B virus infection.

Points on this clonotype: One junction end does not reproduce the germline sequence, and a read error may be involved. This chain connects TRBV11-1 to TRBJ2-1; D is perhaps TRBD2 (6 bases). The germline gives CDR1 SGHAT, CDR2 FQDESV (reference sequence). The CDR3 covers 13 residues. The CDR3, as DNA: TGTGTCGGCGCTAGCGTGAGTGGGAATGAGCAGTTGTTC. Translation gives CVGASVSGNEQLF.

Within the sample, this clonotype is medium-sized. This chain joins TRBV4-2 and TRBJ1-5; D gene uncertain. CDR3 size: 15 residues. CDR1 LGHNA and CDR2 YNFKEQ come from the germline V gene. With 0 bases removed from V and 5 bases from J, the gap between germline ends came to 11 bases. The CDR3 protein is CASSQDMTLDQPQHF. Written as DNA, the CDR3 is TGTGCCAGCAGCCAAGATATGACATTGGATCAGCCCCAGCATTTT.

This clonotype occurred a few times. A read error may be the cause here, since a much bigger clone is one base away. V is TRBV29-1 and J is TRBJ2-3; TRBD2 matches at 7 bases. From germline, CDR1 is SQVTM and CDR2 ANQGSEA. The CDR3 loop spans 15 amino acids. The CDR3 region is CSIENQRGSTDTQYF. In nucleotides, the CDR3 is TGCAGCATTGAAAACCAGCGGGGCTCCACAGATACGCAGTATTTT.

This clonotype was counted ten times or more. This chain connects TRBV5-5 to TRBJ2-2; the D gene is possibly TRBD1 (5 bases). Germline V gene data show CDR1 as SGHKS and CDR2 as YYEKEE (reference sequence). Trimming shortened V by 1 base and J by 5 bases, and 12 bases separated the two germline ends. The CDR3 runs to 15 residues. Here the CDR3 DNA reads TGTGCCAGCAGCTTGTTTGTGCAGGGTACCGGGGAGCTGTTTTTT. Translated: CASSLFVQGTGELFF.

Details on this clonotype: At one of its ends the junction is not consistent with the germline gene, which may arise from a read error. The J gene is TRBJ1-1, the V gene TRBV11-2; TRBD1 matches at 12 bases. The germline V gene has CDR1 SGHAT and CDR2 FQNNGV. This CDR3 comprises 20 residues. CDR3 sequence (DNA): TGTGTCAGCAGCGCTCGGGACAGGGGGCGCAAGAGGTGGAGTAACAGTGAAGCCTTCTTT. Translation gives CVSSARDRGRKRWSNSEAFF.

A few counts support this clonotype. Being one base from a much bigger clone, this may be a read error. The genes are TRBV12-3 or TRBV12-4 and TRBJ2-1, with D possibly TRBD2 on 6 matching bases. There are 15 residues in the CDR3. CDR3 bases: TGTACCAGCACCCGAGCCTGGGGGGACTACAATGAGCAGTTCTTC. Its translation is CTSTRAWGDYNEQFF.

As for this clonotype: The germline gene is not matched at one end of the junction; a read error may be the cause. This chain links TRBV6-5 with TRBJ2-7; D perhaps matches TRBD1 (6 bases). The length of the CDR3 is 15 residues. Germline CDR1 MNHEY, CDR2 SVGAGI. CDR3 nucleotide sequence: TGTCCCAGCAGTTACAAGGACAGCAGCTCTTACGAGGTGTACTTC. Translating it yields CPSSYKDSSSYEVYF.

In regard to this clonotype: One end of the junction varies from germline; a read error may be responsible. The chain has TRBV29-1 and TRBJ2-5, with D possibly being TRBD1 (5 bases). Germline V gene data show CDR1 as SQVTM and CDR2 as ANQGSEA. There are 16 residues in the CDR3. CDR3 protein: CSVEASGLGVQEIQYF. CDR3 bases: TGCAGCGTTGAAGCCTCCGGGCTAGGGGTCCAAGAGATCCAGTACTTC.

The chain carries TRBV6-6 and TRBJ2-6; 8 bases agree with TRBD1. There are 15 residues in the CDR3. With 8 bases clipped from V and 6 bases from J, the junction kept 9 bases outside the gene matches. Per germline, CDR1 MNHNY and CDR2 SVGAGI (reference sequence). Here the CDR3 reads CASFLGQGMANVLTF. The CDR3 nucleotides read TGTGCCAGCTTCCTTGGACAGGGTATGGCCAACGTCCTGACTTTC.

This chain uses TRBV11-2 with TRBJ1-1; 7 bases fit TRBD1. This CDR3 region has 20 residues. V dropped 5 bases and J dropped 2; count of bases not matched to a gene: 23. Germline lookup yields CDR1 SGHAT and CDR2 FQNNGV. The CDR3: CASSARGRGCKRWSNTEAFF. CDR3 sequence (DNA): TGTGCCAGCAGCGCTCGTGGCAGGGGGTGCAAGAGGTGGAGTAACACTGAAGCTTTCTTT.

For the CDR3, the DNA is TGTGCCAGCAGCCCGGGGGATACAATCGTTGGCTACACCTTC. It specifies CASSPGDTIVGYTF. V usage is TRBV11-2 and J usage is TRBJ1-2; D is possibly TRBD1 (5 bases). V was cut by 5 bases and J by 7 bases, with 17 bases left in between. The CDR3 has 14 amino acids. Germline V gene sequence: CDR1 SGHAT, CDR2 FQNNGV.

This clonotype has a handful of counts. It may be a read error: a sequence one base away is much more abundant. This chain links TRBV11-2 with TRBJ1-1; D is possibly TRBD1 (6 bases). The CDR3 has 11 residues. CDR1 is SGHAT and CDR2 is FQNNGV in the germline V gene. The CDR3 sequence is CASSPGTKSSF. In nucleotides, the CDR3 is TGTGCCAGCAGCCCCGGGACAAAATCTTCCTTT. Full variable domain (rest looked up from reference TRBV11-2 and TRBJ1-1): EAGVAQSPRYKIIEKRQSVAFWCNPISGHATLYWYQQILGQGPKLLIQFQNNGVVDDSQLPKDRFSAERLKGVDSTLKIQPAKLEDSAVYLCASSPGTKSSFGQGTRLTVV.

Details on this clonotype: Given a much more abundant clone one base away, this may be a read error. Likely a read error: the CDR3 ends without its conserved phenylalanine or tryptophan. This sequence joins TRBV7-9 and TRBJ1-2; D possibly corresponds to TRBD1 (6 bases). The V gene's germline CDR1 is SEHNR and CDR2 FQNEAQ (reference sequence). The CDR3 runs 15 residues. With 2 bases removed from V and 8 bases from J, the gap between germline ends came to 18 bases. In DNA, the CDR3 is TGTGCCAGCAGCTTACGGAGCGGGCAGGGGCACGGCTACACCTCC. This sequence encodes CASSLRSGQGHGYTS.

This chain connects TRBV12-3 or TRBV12-4 to TRBJ2-1, with 8 positions matching TRBD2. Trimming cost V 7 bases and J 13 bases; bases outside gene matches: 18. The CDR3 totals 15 residues. CDR3 sequence reads: CASILSGTSGLDQFF. Here the CDR3 DNA reads TGTGCCAGCATCCTGTCCGGGACTAGTGGACTTGATCAGTTCTTC.

In this sample, this clonotype turned up a few times. One end of the junction does not line up with germline, which may come from a read error. V usage is TRBV11-2 and J usage is TRBJ1-1, with TRBD1 matching 10 bases. Per germline, CDR1 SGHAT and CDR2 FQNNGV. The CDR3 extends over 20 amino acids. CDR3 residues: CASSVRDRGRKRWSNTEAFF. The CDR3 DNA is TGTGCGAGCAGCGTTCGTGACAGGGGGCGCAAGAGGTGGAGTAACACTGAAGCTTTCTTT.

The chain is built from TRBV12-3 or TRBV12-4 and TRBJ1-1, with TRBD1 matching 7 bases. V was clipped by 10 bases and J by 7 bases; unmatched bases: 15. This CDR3 is 14 amino acids long. The CDR3 DNA reads TGTGCCACCAGCCTGCAGGGGGGGCTCAGTGAAGCTTTCTTT. Residues: CATSLQGGLSEAFF.

The V gene is TRBV6-5, the J gene TRBJ2-2; a possible D gene is TRBD1 (6 bases). Germline V lookup: CDR1 MNHEY, CDR2 SVGAGI. There are 15 residues in the CDR3. V was shortened by 9 bases and J by 3 bases, with 17 bases between the two germline ends. CDR3 amino acids: CARTQGHLDTGELFF. In nucleotides, the CDR3 is TGTGCCAGGACCCAGGGACATTTGGACACCGGGGAGCTGTTTTTT.

V and J are TRBV11-3 and TRBJ2-7; TRBD2 matches at 8 bases. The CDR3 spans 13 residues. The V gene end was trimmed by 9 bases and the J gene end by 8 bases; junction bases not matched to a gene: 12. Germline loops: CDR1 SGHNT, CDR2 YENEEA. The CDR3 region has the DNA TGTGCCAGGAGAAGCTTGCGGGAGGACAAGCAGTACTTC. Translated: CARRSLREDKQYF.

The genes are TRBV6-1 and TRBJ1-1; 9 bases map to TRBD1. Germline values: CDR1 MNHNS, CDR2 SASEGT. The CDR3 runs to 14 residues. J gave up 4 bases and V 10 bases, and 10 bases lay outside the gene matches. CDR3 sequence: CANIVDRGFTEAFF. The CDR3 DNA sequence: TGTGCCAACATTGTTGACAGGGGGTTCACTGAAGCTTTCTTT.

About this clonotype itself: This may be a read error: a much more frequent sequence differs by one nucleotide. This sequence joins TRBV12-3 or TRBV12-4 and TRBJ1-1; possibly TRBD1 for D (5 bases). The CDR3 contains 13 residues. The V end was cut by 5 bases, the J end by 5 bases, with 12 bases between. In nucleotides, the CDR3 is TGTGCCAGCAGTCCCCGGACAAGGACTGAAGCTTTCTTT. Its translation: CASSPRTRTEAFF.

This clonotype was found once. A much larger clone differs by one base, so this may be a read error. The gene calls are TRBV4-1 and TRBJ2-2; 9 positions agree with TRBD2. CDR1 is MGHRA and CDR2 is YSYEKL in the germline V gene. There are 17 residues in the CDR3. The CDR3 is CASSQDPKRGVIGELFF. The CDR3 DNA sequence: TGCGCAAGCAGCCAAGACCCTAAGCGGGGGGTGATTGGGGAGCTATTTTTT.

As for this clonotype: An end of the junction differs from the germline gene, which may be a read error. V usage is TRBV4-1 and J usage is TRBJ2-7, with D maybe TRBD1 (6 bases). The V gene's germline CDR1 is MGHRA and CDR2 YSYEKL. This CDR3 is 16 amino acids long. The CDR3 loop is CAISQDSRNRVHEQYF. In DNA, the CDR3 is TGCGCCATCAGCCAAGATTCCCGGAACAGGGTCCACGAGCAGTACTTC.

On this clonotype: Germline and junction disagree at one end, which may indicate a read error. The chain uses TRBV11-2 and TRBJ2-1; either TRBD1 or TRBD2 may supply D (5 bases each). This CDR3 has 13 amino acids. Germline assignment: CDR1 SGHAT and CDR2 FQNNGV. The CDR3 DNA follows: TGTACCAGCAGTTTAGGGACCATCAATGAGCAGTTCTTC. Protein sequence: CTSSLGTINEQFF.

As to this clonotype: Germline is not matched at one junction end, which may reflect a read error. The V and J genes are TRBV6-5 and TRBJ1-6; unclear D gene. Germline V CDR1 and CDR2: MNHEY, SVGAGI. The CDR3 consists of 13 residues. CDR3 nucleotide sequence: TGTGCCAGCAGTGTTTCCAATAATTCACCCCTCCACTTC. This codes for CASSVSNNSPLHF.

Regarding this clonotype: At one end, the junction sequence differs from germline, possibly due to a read error. The chain uses TRBV6-6 and TRBJ2-3; TRBD2 matches 9 bases. The length of the CDR3 is 16 residues. Germline V lookup: CDR1 MNHNY, CDR2 SVGAGI (reference sequence). CDR3 DNA: TGTGCTAGCAGTTCCTGGGCAGCGGGAGGTCGAGATACGCAGTATTTT. This encodes CASSSWAAGGRDTQYF.

This clonotype was observed a few times. One end of the junction varies from germline; a read error may be responsible. The V and J genes are TRBV11-2 and TRBJ2-2; no firm D call. The CDR3 runs 16 residues. Germline CDR1 and CDR2: SGHAT and FQNNGV. As DNA, the CDR3 is TGTGCCAGCAGTCCCGATCCCCAGTTGAACGCCGGGGAGCTGTTTTTT. Translation: CASSPDPQLNAGELFF.

Details on this clonotype: A junction boundary mismatches the germline segment, possibly from a read error. The J gene is TRBJ2-2, the V gene TRBV28; TRBD1 agrees at 12 bases. The CDR3 is 16 residues long. Germline assignment: CDR1 MDHEN and CDR2 SYDVKM. CDR3 region: CVSSPWDRGLTGELFF. In DNA form, the CDR3 reads TGTGTCAGCAGTCCGTGGGACAGGGGGCTGACCGGGGAGCTGTTTTTC.

Turning to this clonotype: This CDR3 fails to terminate in the conserved phenylalanine or tryptophan, so it likely reflects a read error. This chain uses TRBV6-5 with TRBJ2-2; D not resolved. This CDR3 has 15 residues. Germline V gene lookup returns CDR1 MNHEY and CDR2 SVGAGI. The V end was cut by 7 bases, the J end by 4 bases, with 16 bases between. Here the CDR3 DNA reads TGTGCCAGCAATCCGCGGACGGGCTTCACCGGGGAGCTGTTTTCT. Translated, it gives CASNPRTGFTGELFS.

Remarks on this clonotype: Being one base from a much bigger clone, this may be a read error. The chain links TRBV6-5 to TRBJ2-7; D may be TRBD1 (6 bases). Germline V lookup: CDR1 MNHEY, CDR2 SVGAGI. The CDR3 length is 16 residues. The V end was cut by 2 bases, the J end by 0 bases, with 14 bases between. CDR3 region: CASSYPTETGSYEQYF. The CDR3 DNA reads TGTGCCAGCAGTTACCCGACGGAGACAGGCTCCTACGAGCAGTACTTC.